These 22 T cell receptor beta chains originate from one sample sequenced in a study of CD8 T cells in Susac syndrome. RNA was extracted with the RNeasy kit, and a quantity of 0.5 to 1 ug was reverse transcribed using random hexamers. TCRdb re-called the immunoSEQ multiplex PCR reads with MiXCR, one entry per CDR3 protein. The sample shows approximately 230,000 distinct CDR3 sequences, 80% to 95% of them seen only once. The sample comprised CD4+ T cells from PBMCs. The receptors shown here come from a human donor with multiple sclerosis.

The chain carries TRBV3-1 and TRBJ2-2; no reliable D call. V was pared by 9 bases and J by 8 bases, with 16 bases between. There are 13 residues in the CDR3. CDR1 LGHDT and CDR2 YNNKEL come from the germline V gene (reference sequence). The CDR3 DNA sequence: TGTGCCAGTACGGTGGCCGTCAGTGGGGAGCTGTTTTTT. Its translation: CASTVAVSGELFF.

This sequence joins TRBV5-6 and TRBJ2-5; the D gene is possibly TRBD1 (6 bases). The CDR3 totals 16 residues. In germline, CDR1 is SGHDT, CDR2 YYEEEE. Trimming shortened V by 3 bases and J by 0 bases, and 15 bases separated the two germline ends. CDR3 coding DNA: TGTGCCAGCAGCTCATTCTACAGGGTAGACCAAGAGACCCAGTACTTC. Its translation is CASSSFYRVDQETQYF.

This chain uses TRBV20-1 with TRBJ1-2, with D perhaps TRBD1 (5 bases). The ends were cut back, 1 base at V and 2 bases at J, with 14 bases in the middle. The germline gives CDR1 DFQATT, CDR2 SNEGSKA (reference sequence). This CDR3 region has 15 residues. The CDR3 reads CSARGDQGGNYGYTF. DNA of the CDR3: TGCAGTGCTAGAGGAGACCAGGGTGGCAACTATGGCTACACCTTC.

The chain employs TRBV20-1 and TRBJ1-1, with 7 bases fitting TRBD1. The germline V gene encodes CDR1 DFQATT and CDR2 SNEGSKA (reference sequence). The CDR3 has 15 residues. The V gene end was trimmed by 0 bases and the J gene end by 4 bases; junction bases not matched to a gene: 8. CDR3 nucleotides: TGCAGTGCTAGAGATAATAGGGGGCCAGGCACTGAAGCTTTCTTT. It is translated as CSARDNRGPGTEAFF.

The chain recombines TRBV6-6 with TRBJ1-2; 8 bases are shared with TRBD1. The germline V gene encodes CDR1 MNHNY and CDR2 SVGAGI (reference sequence). The trim removed 5 bases at V and 4 bases at J, leaving 6 bases unmatched. The CDR3 has 14 residues. CDR3 bases: TGTGCCAGCAGTCGACAGGGGCCAATCTATGGCTACACCTTC. The encoded protein is CASSRQGPIYGYTF.

The chain couples TRBV6-5 to TRBJ2-3; 7 bases line up with TRBD2. The CDR3 runs to 13 residues. J gave up 6 bases and V 7 bases, and 7 bases lay outside the gene matches. CDR1 is MNHEY, CDR2 SVGAGI, per germline. The CDR3 is CASKAGPRDTQYF. For the CDR3, the DNA is TGTGCCAGCAAAGCGGGGCCCCGGGATACGCAGTATTTT.

V gene TRBV7-9 combines with J gene TRBJ1-2; possibly TRBD1 for D (5 bases). This CDR3 comprises 15 residues. CDR1 and CDR2 (germline): SEHNR, FQNEAQ (reference sequence). Trimming took 5 bases from V and 0 from J, leaving 13 bases between them. The CDR3 sequence is CASSRGTLSNYGYTF. The CDR3 nucleotides read TGTGCCAGCAGCCGAGGGACCCTTTCTAACTATGGCTACACCTTC.

This chain links TRBV20-1 with TRBJ2-5; 8 bases map to TRBD1. V was pared by 3 bases and J by 5 bases, with 11 bases of the junction left unmatched. CDR1 and CDR2 (germline): DFQATT, SNEGSKA (reference sequence). The CDR3 loop spans 15 amino acids. The CDR3 DNA is TGCAGTGCTAGCCCGTCCGGACAGGGTCTCGAGACCCAGTACTTC. Amino acid sequence: CSASPSGQGLETQYF.

The chain combines TRBV7-9 with TRBJ2-3; D remains ambiguous. This CDR3 is 14 amino acids long. Deletions cut 3 bases from V and 4 bases from J, with 11 bases between. Germline CDR1 is SEHNR and CDR2 is FQNEAQ (reference sequence). The CDR3 loop is CASSFADRADTQYF. CDR3 DNA: TGTGCCAGCAGCTTTGCAGACCGGGCAGATACGCAGTATTTT.

The chain carries TRBV6-6 and TRBJ2-5; D perhaps matches TRBD2 (6 bases). The CDR3 contains 15 residues. Trimming removed 0 bases at V and 2 bases at J, with 10 bases between. Germline V gene lookup returns CDR1 MNHNY and CDR2 SVGAGI (reference sequence). The CDR3 DNA follows: TGTGCCAGCAGTTACTCCCGGGGGAGACAAGAGACCCAGTACTTC. Its protein is CASSYSRGRQETQYF.

V is TRBV6-1 and J is TRBJ2-7; possibly TRBD2 for D (6 bases). Germline CDR1 is MNHNS and CDR2 is SASEGT. This CDR3 has 15 residues. Deletions cut 4 bases from V and 0 bases from J, with 13 bases between. CDR3 sequence reads: CASSVRGQSSYEQYV. Written as DNA, the CDR3 is TGTGCCAGCAGTGTGCGGGGCCAAAGCTCCTACGAGCAGTACGTC.

The chain carries TRBV4-2 and TRBJ2-3, with TRBD1 matching 7 bases. Germline CDR1 LGHNA, CDR2 YNFKEQ. Trimming took 1 base from V and 5 from J; bases not matched to a gene: 15. The CDR3 is 18 amino acids. The CDR3 is CASSQGLIGGRDGDTQYF. CDR3 DNA: TGTGCCAGCAGCCAAGGTTTGATAGGGGGCAGAGACGGAGATACGCAGTATTTT.

J is TRBJ1-5 and V is TRBV4-1; D is possibly TRBD1 (6 bases). This CDR3 is built from 15 residues. The V end lost 1 base, the J end lost 4 bases, and 11 bases lay between the germline ends. In germline, CDR1 is MGHRA, CDR2 YSYEKL. The CDR3 sequence is CASSQVYRENQPQHF. The CDR3 region has the DNA TGCGCCAGCAGCCAAGTTTACAGGGAGAATCAGCCCCAGCATTTT.

This clonotype has only one observation. The genes are TRBV14 and TRBJ2-1; the D call may be TRBD1 or TRBD2 (6 bases each). From germline, CDR1 is SGHDN and CDR2 FVKESK. The CDR3 spans 16 residues. V was shortened by 3 bases and J by 4 bases, with 16 bases between the two germline ends. This CDR3 reads CASSHEGGTQYNEQFF. DNA of the CDR3: TGTGCCAGCAGCCACGAAGGGGGGACCCAATACAATGAGCAGTTCTTC.

The rearrangement uses TRBV3-1 and TRBJ2-3; D is ambiguous. V lost 3 bases and J lost 2, with 3 bases in between. The CDR3 is made up of 12 amino acids. From germline, CDR1 is LGHDT and CDR2 YNNKEL (reference sequence). CDR3 coding DNA: TGTGCCAGCAGCCATGTCACAGATACGCAGTATTTT. Encoded protein: CASSHVTDTQYF.

The J gene is TRBJ2-3, the V gene TRBV5-1; 8 positions match TRBD2. J lost 2 bases, V lost 1 base, and 3 bases had no gene match. This CDR3 is 15 amino acids long. Per germline, CDR1 SGHRS and CDR2 YFSETQ. The CDR3 DNA sequence: TGCGCCAGCAGCTTGATCGGGGGGGCCACAGATACGCAGTATTTT. This sequence encodes CASSLIGGATDTQYF.

A few counts support this clonotype. The chain carries TRBV6-1 and TRBJ1-5; perhaps TRBD1 as D (5 bases). The CDR3 runs 16 residues. The V end lost 3 bases, the J end lost 0 bases, and 12 bases lay between the germline ends. CDR1 MNHNS and CDR2 SASEGT come from the germline V gene. The CDR3 here is CASSDRGGFSNQPQHF. In DNA, the CDR3 is TGTGCCAGCAGTGACCGGGGGGGATTTAGCAATCAGCCCCAGCATTTT.

V is TRBV9 and J is TRBJ1-2; the D gene is possibly TRBD1 (5 bases). Trimming left V 0 bases short and J 1 base short, with 19 bases between. This CDR3 comprises 18 residues. From germline, CDR1 is SGDLS and CDR2 YYNGEE. For the CDR3, the DNA is TGTGCCAGCAGCGTAGAACTCGGTGAGGGGACCTATAACTATGGCTACACCTTC. Its protein is CASSVELGEGTYNYGYTF. Complete variable domain (other parts from reference TRBV9 and TRBJ1-2): DSGVTQTPKHLITATGQRVTLRCSPRSGDLSVYWYQQSLDQGLQFLIQYYNGEERAKGNILERFSAQQFPDLHSELNLSSLELGDSALYFCASSVELGEGTYNYGYTFGSGTRLTVV.

The gene calls are TRBV3-1 and TRBJ2-1, with D possibly called TRBD1 or TRBD2 (5 bases each). Per germline, CDR1 LGHDT and CDR2 YNNKEL (reference sequence). The CDR3 has 13 residues. V was pared by 0 bases and J by 10 bases, with 10 bases between. The CDR3 nucleotides read TGTGCCAGCAGCCAAGACTACCGGGACGAGCAGTTCTTC. Translation gives CASSQDYRDEQFF.

V gene TRBV6-1 combines with J gene TRBJ1-6; 9 bases match TRBD1. Per germline, CDR1 MNHNS and CDR2 SASEGT. The CDR3 spans 18 residues. Trimming cost V 4 bases and J 6 bases; bases outside gene matches: 13. CDR3 region: CASSGGSGTGIRNSPLHF. The DNA of the CDR3 is TGTGCCAGCAGTGGGGGGTCCGGGACAGGGATACGTAATTCACCCCTCCACTTT.

The chain couples TRBV7-9 to TRBJ1-6; the match to TRBD1 covers 9 bases. CDR1 is SEHNR, CDR2 FQNEAQ, per germline (reference sequence). V trimming: 4 bases; J trimming: 9 bases; junction bases outside the gene matches: 7. CDR3 length: 15 residues. Here the CDR3 reads CASSSQTGGASPLHF. The CDR3, as DNA: TGTGCCAGCAGCTCCCAGACAGGGGGAGCTTCACCCCTCCACTTT.

This clonotype was recorded once. V and J are TRBV29-1 and TRBJ1-3; D gene uncertain. Trimming left V 2 bases short and J 0 bases short, with 8 bases between. CDR3 length: 14 amino acids. Germline V gene lookup returns CDR1 SQVTM and CDR2 ANQGSEA. The CDR3 is CSVELGSSGNTIYF. The CDR3 DNA reads TGCAGCGTTGAACTGGGGAGCTCTGGAAACACCATATATTTT.